These 28 T cell receptor beta chains originate from one sample sequenced in a study of cytomegalovirus exposure and HLA in healthy donors. PCR was performed using 60 Vbeta and 13 Jbeta primers. Method: immunoSEQ multiplex PCR; TCRdb's copy keeps in-frame clones and lacks some. In the table there are over 150,000 clones, 85% of which are singletons. Sequencing was carried out using PBMCs. These receptors were collected from a man in his thirties or forties in good health and CMV-seropositive.

This clone was picked up one time. This chain links TRBV15 with TRBJ2-2, with TRBD2 matching over 7 bases. Germline trimming cut 0 bases from V and 6 bases from J; bases unmatched to any gene: 4. This CDR3 is 15 amino acids long. Germline V gene lookup returns CDR1 LNHNV and CDR2 YYDKDF (reference sequence). The chain's CDR3 is CATSREAGVAGELFF. CDR3 sequence (DNA): TGTGCCACCAGCAGAGAGGCGGGAGTGGCCGGGGAGCTGTTTTTT.

This chain links TRBV10-3 with TRBJ2-2; TRBD2 agrees at 8 bases. The trim removed 7 bases at V and 7 bases at J, leaving 5 bases unmatched. This CDR3 is built from 13 residues. Germline V gene lookup returns CDR1 ENHRY and CDR2 SYGVKD. The CDR3 DNA reads as TGTGCCATCATGGGACTAGGTGACGGGGAGCTGTTTTTT. Protein: CAIMGLGDGELFF.

The chain joins TRBV7-9 to TRBJ2-3; 9 nucleotides agree with TRBD1. Germline trimming cut 5 bases from V and 2 bases from J; bases unmatched to any gene: 2. The germline CDR1 and CDR2 sequences are SEHNR and FQNEAQ (reference sequence). The CDR3 consists of 14 residues. CDR3 in DNA: TGTGCCAGCAGCGCACAGGGGGCCACAGATACGCAGTATTTT. This codes for CASSAQGATDTQYF.

The chain employs TRBV28 and TRBJ2-3; D call uncertain. CDR1 is MDHEN and CDR2 is SYDVKM in the germline V gene. The V end was cut by 2 bases, the J end by 0 bases, with 15 bases between. The CDR3 totals 17 residues. The DNA for the CDR3 is TGTGCCAGCAGTTTAATCCGGTGGGCAGAGAGCACAGATACGCAGTATTTT. This sequence encodes CASSLIRWAESTDTQYF. Filled out from reference TRBV28 and TRBJ2-3, the complete variable domain reads DVKVTQSSRYLVKRTGEKVFLECVQDMDHENMFWYRQDPGLGLRLIYFSYDVKMKEKGDIPEGYSVSREKKERFSLILESASTNQTSMYLCASSLIRWAESTDTQYFGPGTRLTVL.

The chain carries TRBV7-8 and TRBJ2-1, with TRBD1 identical over 9 bases. The germline CDR1 and CDR2 sequences are SGHVS and FQNEAQ. CDR3 length: 15 residues. J was trimmed by 6 bases and V by 6 bases; bases with no gene match: 9. The CDR3 protein is CASSRDRDLLNEQFF. The CDR3 nucleotides are TGTGCCAGCAGTCGGGACAGGGACCTACTCAATGAGCAGTTCTTC.

This sequence joins TRBV11-2 and TRBJ2-7; D is possibly TRBD2 (7 bases). From germline, CDR1 is SGHAT and CDR2 FQNNGV. V was trimmed by 6 bases and J by 3 bases, leaving 12 bases between them. This CDR3 is 13 amino acids long. The CDR3 is CASRRGEGYEQYF. For the CDR3, the DNA is TGTGCCAGCAGGAGGGGGGAGGGCTACGAGCAGTACTTC. Complete variable domain (other parts from reference TRBV11-2 and TRBJ2-7): EAGVAQSPRYKIIEKRQSVAFWCNPISGHATLYWYQQILGQGPKLLIQFQNNGVVDDSQLPKDRFSAERLKGVDSTLKIQPAKLEDSAVYLCASRRGEGYEQYFGPGTRLTVT.

The chain has TRBV19 and TRBJ2-5; possible D gene TRBD2, 5 bases. CDR3 length: 14 residues. Germline V CDR1 and CDR2: LNHDA, SQIVND (reference sequence). The V gene lost 1 base and the J gene lost 0 bases, with 6 bases spanning the gap. This CDR3 reads CASSIVGNQETQYF. CDR3 sequence (DNA): TGTGCCAGTAGTATAGTCGGGAACCAAGAGACCCAGTACTTC.

The rearrangement joins TRBV11-1 to TRBJ1-1; 11 nucleotides agree with TRBD1. The CDR3 totals 16 residues. The J segment lost 5 bases and the V segment lost 4 bases, leaving 9 bases of the junction unmatched. In germline, CDR1 is SGHAT, CDR2 FQDESV (reference sequence). The CDR3 DNA reads as TGTGCCAGCAGCTATCCCCCCGGGACAGGGGGTACTGAAGCTTTCTTT. Protein product: CASSYPPGTGGTEAFF.

The rearrangement links TRBV14 to TRBJ2-1, with D possibly matching TRBD1 (6 bases). The CDR3 length is 13 residues. Germline V gives CDR1 SGHDN, CDR2 FVKESK. V was cut by 2 bases and J by 7 bases, with 9 bases left in between. CDR3 coding DNA: TGTGCCAGCAGCCAATTCCAGGGGAATGAGCAGTTCTTC. This gives the protein CASSQFQGNEQFF.

V and J are TRBV7-9 and TRBJ2-7, with 9 nucleotides matching TRBD1. Germline CDR1 SEHNR, CDR2 FQNEAQ (reference sequence). CDR3 size: 15 residues. V shed 5 bases and J 3 bases; nucleotides not matched to a gene: 8. The CDR3 reads CASSIPGTGSYEQYF. CDR3 DNA: TGTGCCAGCAGCATCCCCGGGACAGGGAGCTACGAGCAGTACTTC.

V usage is TRBV4-3 and J usage is TRBJ2-1; 8 nucleotides agree with TRBD2. This CDR3 spans 17 amino acids. Germline V gene lookup returns CDR1 LGHNA and CDR2 YSLEER. Trimming at V came to 1 base and at J to 0 bases, leaving 5 bases not matched to a gene. CDR3: CASSQGTSGVSYNEQFF. As DNA, the CDR3 is TGCGCCAGCAGCCAAGGTACTAGCGGCGTCTCCTACAATGAGCAGTTCTTC.

This clone is a singleton in its sample. The CDR3 protein is CASSDGGRGSTNEKLFF. The CDR3 bases are TGTGCCAGTAGTGACGGTGGCAGGGGTTCAACTAATGAAAAACTGTTTTTT. This rearrangement joins TRBV19 to TRBJ1-4; D might be TRBD1 (6 bases). Per the germline V gene, CDR1 is LNHDA and CDR2 is SQIVND (reference sequence). The CDR3 length is 17 residues. The V end was cut by 5 bases, the J end by 0 bases, with 16 bases between.

V and J are TRBV5-6 and TRBJ2-1; a possible D gene is TRBD2 (6 bases). This CDR3 spans 17 amino acids. Trimming removed 3 bases at V and 0 bases at J, with 16 bases between. The germline V gene has CDR1 SGHDT and CDR2 YYEEEE. In nucleotides, the CDR3 is TGTGCCAGCAGCTCACTACTAGCTGGTATCTCCTACAATGAGCAGTTCTTC. This gives the protein CASSSLLAGISYNEQFF.

V gene TRBV5-4 combines with J gene TRBJ2-7; 9 bases align to TRBD2. Germline CDR1 and CDR2: SGHNT and YYREEE (reference sequence). This CDR3 is 15 amino acids long. J was trimmed by 4 bases and V by 9 bases; bases with no gene match: 14. The CDR3 DNA follows: TGTGCCACCGGGGGGGGCGGGAGGGCCGATTACGAGCAGTACTTC. Residues: CATGGGGRADYEQYF.

The genes are TRBV11-2 and TRBJ2-7; 11 bases fit TRBD1. Germline CDR1 SGHAT, CDR2 FQNNGV. The ends lost 3 bases at V and 4 bases at J; junction bases unmatched: 11. This CDR3 spans 17 amino acids. CDR3 residues: CASSFGQGAQQRYEQYF. The CDR3 coding sequence is TGTGCCAGCAGCTTCGGACAGGGGGCGCAGCAACGGTACGAGCAGTACTTC.

The V and J genes are TRBV5-1 and TRBJ2-7; TRBD1 matches at 9 bases. CDR1 and CDR2 from the germline V gene are SGHRS and YFSETQ. With 5 bases clipped from V and 3 bases from J, the junction kept 6 bases outside the gene matches. The CDR3 is made up of 14 amino acids. CDR3 residues: CASSLSTGGYEQYF. The CDR3 bases are TGCGCCAGCAGTTTATCGACAGGGGGCTACGAGCAGTACTTC.

The J gene is TRBJ2-7, the V gene TRBV18; D not certain. This CDR3 has 15 amino acids. Germline CDR1 and CDR2: KGHSH and LQKENI. The germline V and J ends were trimmed by 3 bases and 7 bases, with 19 bases remaining between them. This CDR3 reads CASSPVQVGSSEQYF. As DNA, the CDR3 is TGTGCCAGCTCACCGGTTCAAGTCGGCTCTAGTGAGCAGTACTTC.

The chain couples TRBV30 to TRBJ1-4, with D perhaps TRBD1 (5 bases). Germline values: CDR1 GTSNPN, CDR2 SVGIG (reference sequence). Trimming stripped 2 bases from V and 7 bases from J, with 11 bases between. The CDR3 length is 13 residues. The CDR3 nucleotides are TGTGCCTGGAGTATTCAGGGTATTGAAAAACTGTTTTTT. It encodes CAWSIQGIEKLFF.

V and J are TRBV30 and TRBJ1-1, with D possibly being TRBD1 (5 bases). Germline values: CDR1 GTSNPN, CDR2 SVGIG (reference sequence). The CDR3 spans 13 residues. Deletions cut 5 bases from V and 2 bases from J, with 12 bases between. The CDR3 region is CAWGKTVNTEAFF. As DNA, the CDR3 is TGTGCCTGGGGGAAGACAGTAAACACTGAAGCTTTCTTT.

The rearrangement joins TRBV14 to TRBJ1-3; TRBD1 is a possible D gene (5 bases). Germline CDR1 reads SGHDN; CDR2 reads FVKESK. The CDR3 sequence is 16 residues long. Between the trimmed V and J ends, which lost 0 bases and 0 bases, there was a span of 9 bases. CDR3 region: CASSQDWGVSGNTIYF. The CDR3 DNA is TGTGCCAGCAGCCAAGATTGGGGGGTCTCTGGAAACACCATATATTTT.

This clone was seen a few times. CDR3 in DNA: TGTGCCAGCAGTGCTACAGAAGACTCTGGAAACACCATATATTTT. This encodes CASSATEDSGNTIYF. This chain links TRBV6-5 with TRBJ1-3; D is unclear. Per the germline V gene, CDR1 is MNHEY and CDR2 is SVGAGI. The CDR3 has 15 residues. V lost 5 bases and J 0 bases, leaving 11 bases between the germline ends.

The chain recombines TRBV7-2 with TRBJ1-1; D possibly corresponds to TRBD1 (6 bases). V shed 5 bases and J shed 5 bases, with 12 bases lying between them. Per germline, CDR1 SGHTA and CDR2 FQGNSA. This CDR3 is built from 13 residues. The CDR3 loop reads CASSRGGRTEAFF. The DNA for the CDR3 is TGTGCCAGCAGCCGCGGGGGGCGGACTGAAGCTTTCTTT.

The rearrangement links TRBV10-3 to TRBJ2-5, with D tentatively TRBD2 (6 bases). V was pared by 3 bases and J by 5 bases, with 13 bases between. The CDR3 contains 14 residues. CDR1 is ENHRY and CDR2 is SYGVKD in the germline V gene. CDR3 residues: CAISDNNSGETQYF. CDR3 coding DNA: TGTGCCATCAGTGATAACAACAGCGGGGAGACCCAGTACTTC.

The rearrangement joins TRBV5-4 to TRBJ1-1; D possibly corresponds to TRBD1 (6 bases). Deletions cut 2 bases from V and 4 bases from J, with 12 bases between. The germline gives CDR1 SGHNT, CDR2 YYREEE (reference sequence). The CDR3 covers 14 residues. The CDR3 DNA is TGTGCCAGCAGCTTCCGACAGGAAAGCACTGAAGCTTTCTTT. Translation: CASSFRQESTEAFF.

The V gene is TRBV10-3, the J gene TRBJ2-1; a possible D gene is TRBD2 (5 bases). Germline V gene sequence: CDR1 ENHRY, CDR2 SYGVKD. The CDR3 sequence is 14 residues long. Deletions cut 4 bases from V and 2 bases from J, with 9 bases between. The CDR3 spells CAISASLTYNEQFF. In DNA form, the CDR3 reads TGTGCCATCAGTGCTAGCCTTACCTACAATGAGCAGTTCTTC.

The chain is built from TRBV9 and TRBJ1-6, with 9 bases matching TRBD1. Germline CDR1 SGDLS, CDR2 YYNGEE. The V and J ends lost 4 bases and 9 bases, in that order; junction bases with no gene match: 5. CDR3 size: 14 residues. DNA of the CDR3: TGTGCCAGCAGCACTCGACAGGGGGGTTCACCCCTCCACTTT. This sequence encodes CASSTRQGGSPLHF.

As for this clone: Germline and junction disagree at one end, which may indicate a read error. Other DNA sequences from this sample encode an identical CDR3 as well. The chain employs TRBV30 and TRBJ1-1; D ambiguous. The CDR3 runs 12 residues. The V gene's germline CDR1 is GTSNPN and CDR2 SVGIG (reference sequence). This chain's CDR3 is CAWSVPSAEAFF. In DNA form, the CDR3 reads TGTGCTTGGAGTGTACCGAGCGCTGAAGCTTTCTTT.

The rearrangement joins TRBV7-2 to TRBJ1-2, with D unresolved. The germline V and J ends were trimmed by 3 bases and 5 bases, with 7 bases remaining between them. The germline gives CDR1 SGHTA, CDR2 FQGNSA. There are 12 residues in the CDR3. CDR3 amino acids: CASSFSGYGYTF. The DNA for the CDR3 is TGTGCCAGCAGCTTTTCGGGGTATGGCTACACCTTC.